This TCR beta chain was identified during a study of blood T cell repertoires in COVID-19. Study-level information: Italy, Spain and the United States were the sources of the convalescent and acute COVID-19 samples. T cells, B-cell-depleted T cells, or PBMCs provided the cDNA or gDNA that served as material.

In the authors' workflow: Quantification of nucleated cells was approximated via reference gene primer amplification. Assay used: immunoSEQ multiplex PCR; TCRdb lists only in-frame clones, some missing. V and J calls and clone size are copied from that table; D and trimming were computed from the DNA. Of about 140,000 clones listed, around 83% are singletons. V shed 3 bases, J shed 3 bases, and the junction held 2 bases outside the gene matches. CDR1 and CDR2 (germline): KGHSH, LQKENI. CDR3 length: 13 residues. The sequencing input was peripheral blood. The TCR sequence derives from a human donor with acute or convalescent COVID-19. The donor label of this sample is uncertain. V usage is TRBV18 and J usage is TRBJ2-7; TRBD1 agrees at 7 bases. The CDR3 loop is CASSPGDSYEQYV. In DNA form, the CDR3 reads TGTGCCAGCTCACCGGGGGACAGCTACGAGCAGTACGTC.